This entry lists 5 T cell receptor beta chains sequenced from one sample in a study of cytomegalovirus exposure and HLA in healthy donors. PCR amplification relied on 60 Vbeta primers (plus 13 Jbeta primers). Produced via immunoSEQ multiplex PCR; TCRdb's table is partial and in-frame only. The sample records about 150,000 clones, 70% to 85% being singletons. The sequenced sample was PBMCs. Every receptor here comes from a man aged 30 to 39 in good health and CMV-seronegative.

V and J are TRBV27 and TRBJ1-6, with 7 positions matching TRBD1. The junction had 14 bases not matched to a gene; V was cut back by 6 bases and J by 0 bases. Germline loops: CDR1 MNHEY, CDR2 SMNVEV (reference sequence). This CDR3 is built from 19 residues. The CDR3 loop reads CASSLGGGRGFSYNSPLHF. Written as DNA, the CDR3 is TGTGCCAGCAGCCTGGGGGGAGGCAGGGGGTTCTCCTATAATTCACCCCTCCACTTT.

This sequence joins TRBV7-2 and TRBJ2-6; D gene ambiguous. This CDR3 contains 15 residues. V was pared by 1 base and J by 0 bases, with 4 bases between. CDR1 is SGHTA and CDR2 is FQGNSA in the germline V gene. The CDR3 region is CASSLDNSGANVLTF. DNA of the CDR3: TGTGCCAGCAGCTTAGACAACTCTGGGGCCAACGTCCTGACTTTC.

The chain combines TRBV30 with TRBJ2-3, with 10 bases fitting TRBD2. This CDR3 has 14 amino acids. Per germline, CDR1 GTSNPN and CDR2 SVGIG (reference sequence). Unmatched junction bases numbered 8, after V lost 4 bases and J lost 7 bases. The CDR3 region is CAWILAGGSYTQYF. The DNA for the CDR3 is TGTGCCTGGATTTTAGCGGGGGGCTCATATACGCAGTATTTT.

The chain couples TRBV7-8 to TRBJ2-7; D is undetermined. This CDR3 is built from 13 residues. Germline V lookup: CDR1 SGHVS, CDR2 FQNEAQ. V lost 5 bases and J lost 3, with 11 bases in between. Here the CDR3 reads CASSRRTVYEQYF. DNA of the CDR3: TGTGCCAGCAGCCGGCGTACAGTCTACGAGCAGTACTTC.

CDR3 coding DNA: TGTGCCAGCAGCTCTGGGACAGGAACTTTACAAGAGACCCAGTACTTC. Its protein product is CASSSGTGTLQETQYF. V usage is TRBV5-4 and J usage is TRBJ2-5; 8 bases are shared with TRBD1. CDR3 size: 16 residues. Germline lookup yields CDR1 SGHNT and CDR2 YYREEE (reference sequence). V shed 3 bases and J 2 bases; nucleotides not matched to a gene: 9.